The text below deals with one T cell receptor beta chain. Antigen: not known. This sample was included in a study of T-cell reconstitution after alpha-beta-depleted transplantation in children. Findings and limits, study-wide: Several hundred expanded graft clones reportedly were the source of alpha-beta T cells about two months after transplant. T-cell counts and diversity were attributed mostly to newly produced T cells one year after transplant. TCRbeta diversity was high at day 60 in some patients (a result of surviving recipient T cells and thymic progenitors).

Construction of the TCRbeta library involved unique molecular identifiers. Each CDR3 protein is one row after TCRdb ran MiXCR on the PCR reads. The sample includes more than 200,000 distinct CDR3 sequences, about 24% seen only once; the top ten take roughly 5%. The germline V gene encodes CDR1 MNHEY and CDR2 SVGAGI. There are 14 residues in the CDR3. V lost 6 bases, J lost 1 base, and 3 bases stayed unmatched. This sample comprised PBMCs, mostly from graft donor cells, obtained 360 days after TCRalphabeta/CD19-depleted stem cell transplant. This receptor was taken from a female patient between 2 and 15 years old who had a stem cell transplant for congenital amegakaryocytic thrombocytopenia, so the T cells may come from the graft donor. This chain links TRBV6-5 with TRBJ1-1; 9 nucleotides match TRBD1. DNA of the CDR3: TGTGCCAGCAGCCGACAGGGGGAGAACACTGAAGCTTTCTTT. Amino acids: CASSRQGENTEAFF.